This T cell receptor (beta chain) was sequenced during a study of T cells after yellow fever vaccination. Germline CDR1 SGHRS, CDR2 YFSETQ. Germline trimming cut 2 bases from V and 5 bases from J; bases unmatched to any gene: 9. This CDR3 has 16 residues. Study-level findings and limits: Post-booster reappearance was seen for most primary-vaccination clones (around 96% CD4, 88% CD8). It was the secondary response that reached its peak faster, day 5 versus 15, but it was weaker.

Note on this clonotype: Its antigen remains unknown.

5'RACE template switching produced TCR cDNA carrying a universal primer site and UMIs. TCRdb reanalysed the 5' RACE reads using MiXCR and keeps one entry per CDR3 protein. This table holds some 350,000 distinct CDR3 sequences, roughly 4% found once. The sequence was obtained from a man between 18 and 35 years old who received the YFV17D yellow fever vaccine. The V gene is TRBV5-1, the J gene TRBJ2-3; 9 positions match TRBD2. The specimen was PBMCs, collected 5 days after the yellow fever booster vaccination. The CDR3 DNA reads as TGCGCCAGCAGCTTAGGAGCGGGGGGTCCATTAGATACGCAGTATTTT. Amino acid sequence: CASSLGAGGPLDTQYF.